The present TCR beta chain was sequenced within a study of lymphopenia after photon versus proton radiotherapy. Study-wide points: After the lymphocyte nadir, photon-treated repertoires showed oligoclonal expansion, especially of CD8+ Temra cells. Photon-treated patients lost naive T cells and TCR diversity; proton-treated stayed stable.

A note on this clone: Its specificity is not known.

In germline, CDR1 is SNHLY, CDR2 FYNNEI. The CDR3 runs 13 residues. V gave up 6 bases and J gave up 4 bases, with 13 bases separating them. Generated by immunoSEQ multiplex PCR, the TCRdb table keeps only in-frame clones and is missing some. The sample holds 15,000 to 20,000 clones, about 85% seen once. The chain recombines TRBV2 with TRBJ2-7; TRBD1 is a possible D gene (6 bases). The sample in question was peripheral blood, obtained from a patient treated with proton-based radiotherapy. This receptor was obtained from a man aged 65 to 85 with pancreatic cancer. CDR3 sequence reads: CASRQGNLYEQYF. DNA for the CDR3: TGTGCCAGCAGGCAGGGGAATTTGTACGAGCAGTACTTC.